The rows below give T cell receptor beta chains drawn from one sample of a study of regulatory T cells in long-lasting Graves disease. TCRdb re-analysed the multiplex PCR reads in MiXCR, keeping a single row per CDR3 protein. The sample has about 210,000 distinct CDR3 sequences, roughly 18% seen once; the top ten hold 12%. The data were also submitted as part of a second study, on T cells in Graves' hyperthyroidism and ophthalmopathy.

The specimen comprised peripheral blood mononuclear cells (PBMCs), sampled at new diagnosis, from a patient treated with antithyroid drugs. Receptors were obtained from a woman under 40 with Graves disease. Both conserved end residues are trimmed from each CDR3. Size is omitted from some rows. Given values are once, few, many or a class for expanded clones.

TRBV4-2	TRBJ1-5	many	ASSQERDQPQH
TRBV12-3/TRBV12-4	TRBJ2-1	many	ASSTGSGDYNEQF
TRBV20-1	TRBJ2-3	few	SARDKTSGGAATDTQY
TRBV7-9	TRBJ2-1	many	ASSLGLVSEQF
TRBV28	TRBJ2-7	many	ASSSGQIYEQY
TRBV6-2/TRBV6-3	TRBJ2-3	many	ASSEAGSSTDTQY
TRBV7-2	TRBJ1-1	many	ASSLGGVNTEAF
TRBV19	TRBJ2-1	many	ATGGGSSYNEQF
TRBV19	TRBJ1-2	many	ASTGVDGYT
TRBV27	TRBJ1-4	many	ASSRPGQGEKLF
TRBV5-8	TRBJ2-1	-	ASSTSGGDNEQF
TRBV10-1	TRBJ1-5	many	ASSPRGVMNQPQH
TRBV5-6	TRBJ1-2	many	ASSFSGTGEIYYGYT
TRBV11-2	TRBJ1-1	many	ASSLGGQSTEAF
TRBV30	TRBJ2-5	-	ACSVGLYQETHY
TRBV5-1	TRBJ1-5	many	ASSTEGVSNQPQH
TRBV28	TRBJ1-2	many	ASSMIGGLMNYGYT
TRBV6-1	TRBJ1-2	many	ASRDRPNYGYT
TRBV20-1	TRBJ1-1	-	SARGEGTGFLTEAF
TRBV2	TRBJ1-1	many	ASSAREVAF